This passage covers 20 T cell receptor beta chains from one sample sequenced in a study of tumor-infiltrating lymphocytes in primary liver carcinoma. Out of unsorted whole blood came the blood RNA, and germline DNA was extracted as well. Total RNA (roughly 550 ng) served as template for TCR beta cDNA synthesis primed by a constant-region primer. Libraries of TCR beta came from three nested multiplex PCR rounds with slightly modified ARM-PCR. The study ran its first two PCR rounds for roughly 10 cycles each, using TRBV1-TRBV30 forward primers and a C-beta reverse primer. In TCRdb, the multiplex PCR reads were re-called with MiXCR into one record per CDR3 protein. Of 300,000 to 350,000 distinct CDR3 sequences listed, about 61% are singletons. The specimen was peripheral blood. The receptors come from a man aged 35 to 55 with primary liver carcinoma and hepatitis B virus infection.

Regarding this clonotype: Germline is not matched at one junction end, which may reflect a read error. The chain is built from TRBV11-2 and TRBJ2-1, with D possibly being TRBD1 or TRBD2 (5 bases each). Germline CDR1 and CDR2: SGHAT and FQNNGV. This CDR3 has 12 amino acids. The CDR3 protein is CASSWDQYEQFF. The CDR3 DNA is TGCGCCAGCAGTTGGGACCAATATGAGCAGTTCTTC.

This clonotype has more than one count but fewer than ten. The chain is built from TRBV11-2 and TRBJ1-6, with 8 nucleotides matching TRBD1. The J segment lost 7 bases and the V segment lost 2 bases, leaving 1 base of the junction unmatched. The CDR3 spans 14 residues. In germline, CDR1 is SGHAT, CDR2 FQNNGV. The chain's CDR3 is CASSLQGANSPLHF. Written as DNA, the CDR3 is TGTGCCAGCAGCTTACAGGGGGCGAATTCACCCCTCCACTTT.

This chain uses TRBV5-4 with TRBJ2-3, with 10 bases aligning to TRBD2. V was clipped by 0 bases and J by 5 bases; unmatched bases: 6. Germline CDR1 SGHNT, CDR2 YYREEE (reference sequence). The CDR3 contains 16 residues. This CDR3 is CASSLVAGGGIDTQYF. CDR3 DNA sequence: TGTGCCAGCAGCTTGGTAGCGGGAGGCGGCATAGATACGCAGTATTTT. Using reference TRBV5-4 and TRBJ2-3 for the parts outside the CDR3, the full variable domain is ETGVTQSPTHLIKTRGQQVTLRCSSQSGHNTVSWYQQALGQGPQFIFQYYREEENGRGNFPPRFSGLQFPNYSSELNVNALELDDSALYLCASSLVAGGGIDTQYFGPGTRLTVL.

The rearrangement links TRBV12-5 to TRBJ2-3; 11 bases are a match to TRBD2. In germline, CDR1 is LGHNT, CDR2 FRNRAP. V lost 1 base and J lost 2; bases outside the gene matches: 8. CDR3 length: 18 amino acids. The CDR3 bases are TGTGCTAGTGGTTTGGGGGGACTAGCGGCTGCCATCACAGATACGCAGTATTTT. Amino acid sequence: CASGLGGLAAAITDTQYF.

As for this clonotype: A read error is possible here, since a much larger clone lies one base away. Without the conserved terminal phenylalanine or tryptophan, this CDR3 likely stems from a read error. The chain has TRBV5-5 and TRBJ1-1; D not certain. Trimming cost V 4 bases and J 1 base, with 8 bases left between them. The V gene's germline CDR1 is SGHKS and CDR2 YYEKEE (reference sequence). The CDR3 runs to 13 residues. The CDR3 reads CASSRHGNTEAFS. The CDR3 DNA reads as TGTGCCAGCAGCCGACACGGGAACACTGAAGCTTTCTCT.

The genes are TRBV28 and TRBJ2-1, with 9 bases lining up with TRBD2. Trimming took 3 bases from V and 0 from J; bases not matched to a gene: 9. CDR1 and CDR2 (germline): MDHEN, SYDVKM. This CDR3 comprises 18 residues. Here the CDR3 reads CASSFRTSAFYSYNEQFF. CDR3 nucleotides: TGTGCCAGCAGTTTTAGGACTAGCGCCTTTTACTCCTACAATGAGCAGTTCTTC.

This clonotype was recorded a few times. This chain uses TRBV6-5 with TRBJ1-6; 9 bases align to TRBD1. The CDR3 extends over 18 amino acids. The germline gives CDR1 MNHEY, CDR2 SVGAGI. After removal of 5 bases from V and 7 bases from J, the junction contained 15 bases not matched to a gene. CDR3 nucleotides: TGTGCCAGCAGTCGTACTCACCGGGACAGGGAGGGGAATTCACCCCTCCACTTT. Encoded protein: CASSRTHRDREGNSPLHF.

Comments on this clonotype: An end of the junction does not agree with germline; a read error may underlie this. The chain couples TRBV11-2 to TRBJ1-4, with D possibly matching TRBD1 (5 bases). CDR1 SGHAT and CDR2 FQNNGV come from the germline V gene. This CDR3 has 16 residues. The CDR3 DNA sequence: TGTGTCAGCAGCTGGGGGGACCTTGCAATTAATGAAAAACTGTTTTTT. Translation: CVSSWGDLAINEKLFF.

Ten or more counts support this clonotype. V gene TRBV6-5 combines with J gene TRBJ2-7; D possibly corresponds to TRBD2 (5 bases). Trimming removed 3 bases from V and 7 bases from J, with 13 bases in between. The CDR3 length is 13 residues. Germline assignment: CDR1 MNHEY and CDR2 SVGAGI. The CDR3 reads CASSYSGEREQYF. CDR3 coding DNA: TGTGCCAGCAGTTATTCCGGGGAGAGGGAGCAGTACTTC.

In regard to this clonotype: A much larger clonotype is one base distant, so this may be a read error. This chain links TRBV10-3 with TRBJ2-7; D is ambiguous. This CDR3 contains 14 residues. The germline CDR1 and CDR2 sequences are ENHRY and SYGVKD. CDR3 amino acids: CTITSMDGNYEQYF. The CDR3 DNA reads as TGTACCATCACGTCTATGGACGGAAACTACGAGCAGTACTTC.

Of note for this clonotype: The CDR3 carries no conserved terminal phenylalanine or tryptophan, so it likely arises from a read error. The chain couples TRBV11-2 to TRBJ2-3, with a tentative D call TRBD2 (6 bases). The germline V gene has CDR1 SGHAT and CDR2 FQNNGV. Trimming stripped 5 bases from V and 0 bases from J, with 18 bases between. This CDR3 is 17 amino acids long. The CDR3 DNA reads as TGTGCCAGCAGCCAACTAATCTCCGGGACTAGCACAGATACGCAGTATTTA. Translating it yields CASSQLISGTSTDTQYL.

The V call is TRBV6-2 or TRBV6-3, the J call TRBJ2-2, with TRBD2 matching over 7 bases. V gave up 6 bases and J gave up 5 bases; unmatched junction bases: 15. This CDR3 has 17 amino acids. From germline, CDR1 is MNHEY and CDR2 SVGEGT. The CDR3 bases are TGTGCCAGCAGGCGTGGGGGTGGACTAGGGAATACCGGGGAGCTGTTTTTT. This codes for CASRRGGGLGNTGELFF.

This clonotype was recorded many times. Here the CDR3 reads CASSPGVNTEAFF. For the CDR3, the DNA is TGCGCCAGCAGCCCGGGGGTGAACACTGAAGCTTTCTTT. The gene calls are TRBV4-1 and TRBJ1-1; possibly TRBD1 for D (5 bases). This CDR3 has 13 residues. The germline gives CDR1 MGHRA, CDR2 YSYEKL. V was pared by 4 bases and J by 0 bases, with 6 bases between.

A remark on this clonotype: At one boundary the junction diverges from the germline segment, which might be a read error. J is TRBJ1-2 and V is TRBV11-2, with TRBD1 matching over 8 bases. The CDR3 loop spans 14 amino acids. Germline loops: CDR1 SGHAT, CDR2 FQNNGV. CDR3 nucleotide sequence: TGTGCCAGCAGCCCTGGACAGGGAGATTATGACTACAACTTC. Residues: CASSPGQGDYDYNF.

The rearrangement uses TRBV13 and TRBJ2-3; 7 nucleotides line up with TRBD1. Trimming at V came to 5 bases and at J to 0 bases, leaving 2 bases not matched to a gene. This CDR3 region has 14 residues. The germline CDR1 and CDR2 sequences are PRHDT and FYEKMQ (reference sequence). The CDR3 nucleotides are TGTGCCAGCAGCCCGGGACAGAGCACAGATACGCAGTATTTT. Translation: CASSPGQSTDTQYF.

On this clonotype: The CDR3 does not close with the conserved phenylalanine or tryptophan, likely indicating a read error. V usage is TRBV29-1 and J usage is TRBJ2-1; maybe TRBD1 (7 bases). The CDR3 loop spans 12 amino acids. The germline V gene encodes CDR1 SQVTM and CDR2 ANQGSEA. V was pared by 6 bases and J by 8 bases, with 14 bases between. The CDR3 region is CSVSAGGHEQFS. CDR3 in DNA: TGCAGCGTATCCGCAGGGGGGCATGAGCAGTTCTCC.

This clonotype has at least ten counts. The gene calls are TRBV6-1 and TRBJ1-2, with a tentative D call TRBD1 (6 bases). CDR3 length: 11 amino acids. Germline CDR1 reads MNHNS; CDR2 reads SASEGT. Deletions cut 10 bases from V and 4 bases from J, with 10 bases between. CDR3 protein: CATRGPYGYTF. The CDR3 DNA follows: TGTGCCACCAGGGGACCCTATGGCTACACCTTC.

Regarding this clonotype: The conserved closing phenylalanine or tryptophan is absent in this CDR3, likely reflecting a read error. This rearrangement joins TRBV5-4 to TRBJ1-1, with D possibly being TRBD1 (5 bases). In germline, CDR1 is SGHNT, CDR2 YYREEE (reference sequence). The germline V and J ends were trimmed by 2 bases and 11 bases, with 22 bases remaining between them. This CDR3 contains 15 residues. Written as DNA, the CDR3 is TGTGCCAGCAGCTTCGGTTCGAGGGAAGGGGATGGGGCTTTCCTT. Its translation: CASSFGSREGDGAFL.

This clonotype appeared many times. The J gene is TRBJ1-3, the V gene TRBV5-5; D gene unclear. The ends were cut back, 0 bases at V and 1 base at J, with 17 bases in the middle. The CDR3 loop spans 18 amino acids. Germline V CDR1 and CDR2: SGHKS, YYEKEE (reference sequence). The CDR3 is CASSLAGPPIPSGNTIYF. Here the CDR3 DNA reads TGTGCCAGCAGCTTGGCCGGGCCACCTATCCCGTCTGGAAACACCATATATTTT.

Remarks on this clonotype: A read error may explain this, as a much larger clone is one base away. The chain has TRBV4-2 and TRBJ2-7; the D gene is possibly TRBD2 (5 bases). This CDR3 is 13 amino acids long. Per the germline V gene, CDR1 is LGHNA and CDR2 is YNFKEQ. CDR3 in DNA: TGTGTCAGCAGCCACCAAGGAGGCTACGAGCAGTACTTC. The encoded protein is CVSSHQGGYEQYF.